This TCR beta chain was profiled in a study of T-cell reconstitution after alpha-beta-depleted transplantation in children. Study results and caveats: There were some patients whose high TCRbeta diversity at day 60 came from surviving recipient T cells and thymic progenitors. Among T cells one year after transplant, newly produced cells accounted for most counts and diversity. Alpha-beta T cells about two months after transplant reportedly derived from several hundred expanded graft clones.

This clonotype came up many times. Its antigen is unknown. A TCRbeta library incorporating unique molecular identifiers was prepared. TCRdb passed the PCR reads through MiXCR, listing each CDR3 protein once. The repertoire holds over 200,000 distinct CDR3 sequences, with approximately 8.4% as singletons. This receptor was taken from a male patient aged 2-15 years who had a stem cell transplant for acute myeloid leukemia, so the T cells may come from the graft donor. Source: PBMCs, mostly from graft donor cells, taken 360 days after TCRalphabeta/CD19-depleted stem cell transplant.

CDR3 region: CASSLDHEQYF. CDR3 nucleotide sequence: TGCGCCAGCAGCTTGGACCACGAGCAGTACTTC. The rearrangement uses TRBV5-1 and TRBJ2-7, with D uncertain. This CDR3 spans 11 amino acids. Germline CDR1 SGHRS, CDR2 YFSETQ. Trimming removed 0 bases at V and 5 bases at J, with 3 bases between.